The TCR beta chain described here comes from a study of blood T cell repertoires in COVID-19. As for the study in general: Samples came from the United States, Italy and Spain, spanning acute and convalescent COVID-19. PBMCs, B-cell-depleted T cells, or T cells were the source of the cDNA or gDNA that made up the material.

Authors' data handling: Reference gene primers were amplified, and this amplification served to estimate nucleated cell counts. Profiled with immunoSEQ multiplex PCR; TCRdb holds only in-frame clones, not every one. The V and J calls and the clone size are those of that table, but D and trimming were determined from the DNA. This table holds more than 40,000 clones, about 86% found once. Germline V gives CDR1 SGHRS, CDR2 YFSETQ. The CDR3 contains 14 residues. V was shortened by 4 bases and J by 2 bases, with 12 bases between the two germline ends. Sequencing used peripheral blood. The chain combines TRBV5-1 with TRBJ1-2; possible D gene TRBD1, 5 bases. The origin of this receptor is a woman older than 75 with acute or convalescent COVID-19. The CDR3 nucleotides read TGCGCCAGCAGCGAGGCACCAGGGAACTATGGCTACACCTTC. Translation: CASSEAPGNYGYTF.